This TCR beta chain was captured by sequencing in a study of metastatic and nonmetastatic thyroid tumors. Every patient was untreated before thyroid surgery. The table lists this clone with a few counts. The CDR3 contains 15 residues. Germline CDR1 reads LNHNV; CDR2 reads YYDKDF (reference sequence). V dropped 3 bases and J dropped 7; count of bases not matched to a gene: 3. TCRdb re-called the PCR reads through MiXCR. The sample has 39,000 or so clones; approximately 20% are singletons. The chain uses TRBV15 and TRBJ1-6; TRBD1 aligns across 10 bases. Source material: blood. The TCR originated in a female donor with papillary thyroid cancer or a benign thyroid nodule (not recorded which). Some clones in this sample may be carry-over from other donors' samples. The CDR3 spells CATSSRDRGNSPLHF. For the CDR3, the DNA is TGTGCCACCAGCAGCCGGGACAGGGGCAATTCACCCCTCCACTTT.